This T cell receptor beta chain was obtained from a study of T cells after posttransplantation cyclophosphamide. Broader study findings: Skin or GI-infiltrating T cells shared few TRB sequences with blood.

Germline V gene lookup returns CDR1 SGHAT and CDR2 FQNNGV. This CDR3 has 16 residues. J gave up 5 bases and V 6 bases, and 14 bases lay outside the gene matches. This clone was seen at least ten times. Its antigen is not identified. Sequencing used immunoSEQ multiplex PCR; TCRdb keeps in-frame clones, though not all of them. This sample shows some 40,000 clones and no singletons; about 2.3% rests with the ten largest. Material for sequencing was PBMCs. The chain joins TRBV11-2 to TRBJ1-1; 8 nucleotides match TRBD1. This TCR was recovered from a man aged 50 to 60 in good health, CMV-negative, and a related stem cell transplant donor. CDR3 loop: CASRRTSTGVGTEAFF. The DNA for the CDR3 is TGTGCCAGCAGACGCACGTCGACAGGGGTGGGAACTGAAGCTTTCTTT.